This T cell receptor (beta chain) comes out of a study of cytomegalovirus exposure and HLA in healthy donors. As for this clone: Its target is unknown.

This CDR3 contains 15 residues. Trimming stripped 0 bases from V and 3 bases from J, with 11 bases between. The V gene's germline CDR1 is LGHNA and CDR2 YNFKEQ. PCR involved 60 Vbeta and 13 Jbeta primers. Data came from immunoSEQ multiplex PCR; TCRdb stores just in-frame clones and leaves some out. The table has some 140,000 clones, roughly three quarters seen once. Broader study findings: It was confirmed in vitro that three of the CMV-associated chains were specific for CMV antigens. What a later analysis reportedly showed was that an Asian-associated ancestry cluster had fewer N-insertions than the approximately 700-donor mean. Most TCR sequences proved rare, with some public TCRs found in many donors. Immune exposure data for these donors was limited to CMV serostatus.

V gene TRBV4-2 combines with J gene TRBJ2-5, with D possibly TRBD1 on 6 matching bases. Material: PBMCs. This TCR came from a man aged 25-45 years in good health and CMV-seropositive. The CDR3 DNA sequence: TGTGCCAGCAGCCAAGAGTTACAGGGAGAAGAGACCCAGTACTTC. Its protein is CASSQELQGEETQYF.